This TCR beta chain was identified during a study of OX40 agonist ivuxolimab in advanced cancers. About the full investigation: Ivuxolimab was a fully human IgG2 agonistic monoclonal antibody targeting the costimulatory receptor OX40 (CD134). Intravenous ivuxolimab was administered to patients every 2 weeks at six dose levels: 0.01, 0.1, 0.3, 1.5, 3 and 10 mg/kg. Of the approximately 54 dose-escalation patients, hepatocellular carcinoma was present in about 20, melanoma in roughly 15, renal cell carcinoma in 9 and head and neck cancer in 9. The dose-escalation cohort was roughly 83% male with a mean age of approximately 60 years, ranging from 23 to 79. Prior anti-PD-1, anti-PD-L1 or anti-CTLA-4 therapy was permitted, and checkpoint inhibitors had been received by around 39% of dose-escalation patients. Partial responses occurred in three dose-escalation patients, of whom one had hepatocellular carcinoma and two had cutaneous melanoma. The purpose of peripheral TCRbeta sequencing was to test whether ivuxolimab changed TCR sequence diversity and led to clonal T-cell expansion. The paper reports the monotherapy dose-escalation portion (N of about 54 patients) of the phase I ivuxolimab trial.

General study outcomes and caveats: At doses of 0.1 to 3.0 mg/kg, clonal expansion of both CD4+ and CD8+ blood T cells was observed from baseline to week 6. After ivuxolimab, CD8+ T cells had more expanded clones than CD4+ T cells on average. Low levels of normalized T-cell clonal expansion were also seen in some nonresponding patients. Partial responders in the 0.1-3.0 mg/kg groups had among the lowest normalized peripheral clonal expansion, especially among CD8+ T cells. The antigen specificity of the peripheral T cells that underwent clonal expansion was not determined.

Reading the germline V gene gives CDR1 SGDLS and CDR2 YYNGEE. The CDR3 sequence holds 13 residues, the cysteine and phenylalanine included. Of all the DNA, just the CDR3 is kept, 39 bases in frame from base 1. V is clipped by 0 bases and J by 4 bases, and the sequence between their germline boundaries is 7 bases long. The trial excluded patients who had a history of autoimmune disease or were on systemic immunosuppression. Peripheral blood for TCR sequencing was collected from all dose cohorts at baseline, on cycle 4 day 1, and on cycle 7 day 1. The samples were drawn from a first-in-human, open-label, multicenter phase I dose-escalation trial of ivuxolimab. Adults with locally advanced or metastatic head and neck squamous cell, hepatocellular, melanoma or renal cell carcinoma were enrolled in the trial. CD4+ and CD8+ T cells were sorted separately from peripheral blood before TCR sequencing. Genomic DNA was extracted from sorted cells for sequencing of the TCRbeta CDR3 region. TCRbeta CDR3 regions were sequenced using the immunoSEQ Assay. TCRdb's version of the immuneACCESS table is confined to in-frame rearrangements and falls short of the full clone set. An unresolved V gene accounts for under half of the shortfall where checked; the remainder is of unknown origin. The sample table holds roughly 18,000 clones, of which around 85% were seen once. Less than 70% of the sample rests with the top ten.

As for this clone: The clone's antigen remains unknown. Base-call qualities are not available, and no considerably larger clone is one nucleotide away.

This clonotype originated in an adult with an advanced solid tumor such as melanoma, head and neck, liver or kidney cancer. The sequence is built from TRBV9 and TRBJ2-5, with no confidently assigned D gene. The input for sequencing was CD4+ or CD8+ T cells sorted from blood, taken in a trial of the OX40 agonist ivuxolimab. CDR3 protein: CASSVDSLETQYF. The nucleotides read TGTGCCAGCAGCGTAGATTCGTTAGAGACCCAGTACTTC. Full variable domain (CDR3 extended with the reference TRBV9 and TRBJ2-5 proteins): DSGVTQTPKHLITATGQRVTLRCSPRSGDLSVYWYQQSLDQGLQFLIQYYNGEERAKGNILERFSAQQFPDLHSELNLSSLELGDSALYFCASSVDSLETQYFGPGTRLLVL.